This T cell receptor beta chain was obtained from a study of shared T cell receptors in the human thymus. CDR1 is MGHDK, CDR2 SYGVNS, per germline. The V gene lost 2 bases and the J gene lost 2 bases, with 12 bases spanning the gap. There are 15 residues in the CDR3. Sequencing was performed with immunoSEQ multiplex PCR; in TCRdb, only in-frame clones are kept and a portion is missing. The table shows hundreds of thousands of clones, with approximately 87% occurring only once. The same data also went into a second study, on human thymus T cells. According to that study: Those donating were healthy Finnish infants in corrective surgery for congenital heart defects. Resections from corrective heart surgery supplied the thymus tissue. Among thymic and blood repertoires, usage of V and J genes appeared biased. Unrelated people showed highly overlapping thymic repertoires, related research reported.

Sequences were obtained from thymocytes. The rearrangement uses TRBV25-1 and TRBJ2-5, with D perhaps matching TRBD1 (6 bases). This receptor was taken from a boy younger than two with a congenital heart defect. DNA of the CDR3: TGTGCCAGCAGTGAAGACAGGAGGAGACAAGAGACCCAGTACTTC. This encodes CASSEDRRRQETQYF.